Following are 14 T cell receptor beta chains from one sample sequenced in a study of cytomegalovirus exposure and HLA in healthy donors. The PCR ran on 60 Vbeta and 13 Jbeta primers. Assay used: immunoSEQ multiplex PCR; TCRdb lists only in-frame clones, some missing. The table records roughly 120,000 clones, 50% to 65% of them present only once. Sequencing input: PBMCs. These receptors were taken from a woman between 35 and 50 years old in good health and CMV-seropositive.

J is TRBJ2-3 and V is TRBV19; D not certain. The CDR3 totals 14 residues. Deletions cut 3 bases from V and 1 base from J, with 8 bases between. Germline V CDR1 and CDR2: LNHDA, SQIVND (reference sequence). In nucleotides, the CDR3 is TGTGCCAGTAGTATCTGGAGCGGCACAGATACGCAGTATTTT. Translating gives CASSIWSGTDTQYF.

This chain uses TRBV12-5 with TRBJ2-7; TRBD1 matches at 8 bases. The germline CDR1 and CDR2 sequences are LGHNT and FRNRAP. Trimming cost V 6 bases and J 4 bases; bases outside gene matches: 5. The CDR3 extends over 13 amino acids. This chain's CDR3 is CASGPTGGYEQYF. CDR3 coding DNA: TGTGCTAGTGGCCCCACAGGGGGGTACGAGCAGTACTTC.

The CDR3 region has the DNA TGTGCCAGCAGCTTAGGCGGGCAGGGGGCGGACCAGCCCCAGCATTTT. Translated: CASSLGGQGADQPQHF. V gene TRBV13 combines with J gene TRBJ1-5; TRBD1 agrees at 8 bases. Germline loops: CDR1 PRHDT, CDR2 FYEKMQ (reference sequence). This CDR3 contains 16 residues. J gave up 7 bases and V 0 bases, and 8 bases lay outside the gene matches.

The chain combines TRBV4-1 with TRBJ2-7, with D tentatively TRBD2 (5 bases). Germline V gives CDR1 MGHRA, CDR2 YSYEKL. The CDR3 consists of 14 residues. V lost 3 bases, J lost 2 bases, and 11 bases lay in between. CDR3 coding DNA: TGCGCCAGCAGCCAGGCCCGGCGGGCCTACGAGCAGTACTTC. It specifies CASSQARRAYEQYF.

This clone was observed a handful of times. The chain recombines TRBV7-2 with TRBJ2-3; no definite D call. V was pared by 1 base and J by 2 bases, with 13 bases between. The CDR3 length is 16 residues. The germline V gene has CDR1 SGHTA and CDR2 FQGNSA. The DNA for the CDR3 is TGTGCCAGCAGCTTAGTAGCTAACCCGGACACAGATACGCAGTATTTT. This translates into CASSLVANPDTDTQYF.

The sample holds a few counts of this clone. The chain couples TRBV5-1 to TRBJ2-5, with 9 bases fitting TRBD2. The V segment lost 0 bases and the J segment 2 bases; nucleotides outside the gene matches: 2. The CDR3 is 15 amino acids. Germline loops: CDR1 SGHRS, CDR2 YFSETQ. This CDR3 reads CASSLGTSGQETQYF. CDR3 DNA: TGCGCCAGCAGCTTGGGAACTAGCGGGCAAGAGACCCAGTACTTC.

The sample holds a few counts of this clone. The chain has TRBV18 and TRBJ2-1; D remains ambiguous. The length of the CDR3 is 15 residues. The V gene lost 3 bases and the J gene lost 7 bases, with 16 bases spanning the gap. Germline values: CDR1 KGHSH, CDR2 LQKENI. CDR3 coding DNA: TGTGCCAGCTCACCCCCAACTGGAGAGAAGAATGAGCAGTTCTTC. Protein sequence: CASSPPTGEKNEQFF.

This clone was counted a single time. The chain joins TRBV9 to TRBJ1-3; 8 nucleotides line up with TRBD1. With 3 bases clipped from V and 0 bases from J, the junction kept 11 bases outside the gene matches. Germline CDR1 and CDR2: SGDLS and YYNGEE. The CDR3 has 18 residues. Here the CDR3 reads CASSGTGTGRLSGNTIYF. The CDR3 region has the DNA TGTGCCAGCAGCGGAACCGGGACAGGCCGTCTCTCTGGAAACACCATATATTTT.

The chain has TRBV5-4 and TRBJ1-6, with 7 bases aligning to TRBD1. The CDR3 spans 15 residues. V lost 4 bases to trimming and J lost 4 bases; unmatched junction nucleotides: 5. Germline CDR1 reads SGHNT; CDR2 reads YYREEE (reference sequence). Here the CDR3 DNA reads TGTGCCAGCAGCCTGACAGGGCAGTATAATTCACCCCTCCACTTT. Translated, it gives CASSLTGQYNSPLHF.

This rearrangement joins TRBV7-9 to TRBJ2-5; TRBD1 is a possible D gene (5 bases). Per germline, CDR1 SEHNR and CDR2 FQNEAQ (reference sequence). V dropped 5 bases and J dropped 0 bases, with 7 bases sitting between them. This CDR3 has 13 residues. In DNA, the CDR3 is TGTGCCAGCAGCCCCAGGGACCAAGAGACCCAGTACTTC. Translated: CASSPRDQETQYF.

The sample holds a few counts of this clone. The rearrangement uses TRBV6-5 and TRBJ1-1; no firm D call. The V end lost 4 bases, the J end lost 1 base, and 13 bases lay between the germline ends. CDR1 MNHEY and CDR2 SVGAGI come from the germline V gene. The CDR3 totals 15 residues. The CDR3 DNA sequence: TGTGCCAGCAGTTTAGCGGGATTAGCGAACACTGAAGCTTTCTTT. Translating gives CASSLAGLANTEAFF.

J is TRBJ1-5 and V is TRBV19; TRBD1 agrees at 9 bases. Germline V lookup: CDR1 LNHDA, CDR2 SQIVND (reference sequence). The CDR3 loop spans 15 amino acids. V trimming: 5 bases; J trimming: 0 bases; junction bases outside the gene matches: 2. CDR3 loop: CASSVDRGSNQPQHF. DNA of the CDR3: TGTGCCAGTAGTGTGGACAGGGGTAGCAATCAGCCCCAGCATTTT.

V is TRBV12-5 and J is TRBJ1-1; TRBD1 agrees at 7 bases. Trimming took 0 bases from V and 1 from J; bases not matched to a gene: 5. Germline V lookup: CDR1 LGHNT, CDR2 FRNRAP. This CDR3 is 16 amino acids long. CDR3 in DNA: TGTGCTAGTGGTTTGGTAGTTGACAGGGCGAACACTGAAGCTTTCTTT. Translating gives CASGLVVDRANTEAFF.

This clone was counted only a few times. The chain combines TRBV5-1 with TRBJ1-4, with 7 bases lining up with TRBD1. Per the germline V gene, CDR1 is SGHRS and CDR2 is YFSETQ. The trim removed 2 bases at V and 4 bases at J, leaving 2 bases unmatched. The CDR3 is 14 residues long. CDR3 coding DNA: TGCGCCAGCAGCTTAACAGGGGATAATGAAAAACTGTTTTTT. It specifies CASSLTGDNEKLFF.